These T cell receptor beta chains were read from a single sample in a study of blood T cell repertoires in COVID-19. The data were produced by immunoSEQ multiplex PCR, yet TCRdb's version contains in-frame clones alone and is incomplete. Among roughly 250,000 clones, about 88% were seen once, and the ten largest hold roughly 4%. The sequencing sample was made of peripheral blood. Receptors were obtained from a man aged 55 to 70 who had recovered from COVID-19. Each CDR3 is given with its conserved first and last residue. The D gene is left open where the match is weak. The size entry is marked missing in some rows and otherwise reads once, few, many or a size class.

V	J	size	D	CDR3	DNA
TRBV5-8	TRBJ2-3	.	TRBD2	CASTPGTSGELDTQYF	TGTGCCAGCACACCAGGGACTAGCGGGGAGTTAGATACGCAGTATTTT
TRBV7-2	TRBJ2-1	.	TRBD2	CASSPSGGLSYNEQFF	TGTGCCAGCAGCCCAAGCGGGGGGCTTTCCTACAATGAGCAGTTCTTC
TRBV7-9	TRBJ2-5	medium-sized	TRBD2	CASSLMGLAGEETQYF	TGTGCCAGCAGCTTAATGGGACTAGCGGGGGAAGAGACCCAGTACTTC
TRBV27	TRBJ2-3	.	TRBD2	CASKWEGSRGTDTQYF	TGTGCCAGCAAGTGGGAGGGGAGTCGAGGCACAGATACGCAGTATTTT
TRBV18	TRBJ2-1	.	TRBD2	CASSPKTSGAYNEQFF	TGTGCCAGCTCACCAAAAACTAGCGGGGCCTACAATGAGCAGTTCTTC
TRBV7-9	TRBJ2-7	.	.	CASSPGQIYEQYF	TGTGCCAGCAGCCCAGGACAGATCTACGAGCAGTACTTC
TRBV6-5	TRBJ1-2	.	TRBD1	CASSLRGSYYGYTF	TGTGCCAGCAGTCTCAGGGGGTCCTACTATGGCTACACCTTC
TRBV15	TRBJ1-1	.	TRBD1	CATSRVFGQGTEAFF	TGTGCCACCAGCAGAGTCTTTGGACAGGGCACTGAAGCTTTCTTT
TRBV7-9	TRBJ2-7	.	.	CASSRREGGSYEQYF	TGTGCCAGCAGCCGCCGAGAAGGCGGCTCCTACGAGCAGTACTTC
TRBV5-1	TRBJ2-5	.	TRBD2	CASSRTSGGVETQYF	TGCGCCAGCAGCCGGACTAGCGGGGGGGTGGAGACCCAGTACTTC
TRBV19	TRBJ1-6	few	TRBD1	CASSPPSGGTYNSPLHF	TGTGCCAGTAGCCCCCCGTCAGGGGGCACCTATAATTCACCCCTCCACTTT
TRBV6-4	TRBJ1-4	once	.	CASSDPGTTHEQLFF	TGTGCCAGCAGTGACCCCGGGACAACCCATGAACAGCTGTTTTTT
TRBV5-1	TRBJ2-2	.	.	CASSFGGPNTGELFF	TGCGCCAGCAGCTTTGGGGGCCCGAACACCGGGGAGCTGTTTTTT
TRBV5-1	TRBJ2-7	.	.	CASSGGSFLEQYF	TGCGCCAGCAGCGGGGGGAGCTTCCTCGAGCAGTACTTC
TRBV5-6	TRBJ1-4	.	.	CASSLAYGDSDGKLFF	TGTGCCAGCAGCTTGGCCTACGGCGACAGTGACGGAAAACTGTTTTTT
TRBV9	TRBJ1-2	.	.	CASSVADRNYGYTF	TGTGCCAGCAGCGTAGCTGACAGAAACTATGGCTACACCTTC
TRBV20-1	TRBJ2-2	.	TRBD2	CSASKTSNTGELFF	TGCAGTGCTAGTAAGACTAGCAACACCGGGGAGCTGTTTTTT
TRBV24-1	TRBJ2-1	.	.	CATSDPRQASNEQFF	TGTGCCACCAGTGACCCCCGGCAGGCCAGCAATGAGCAGTTCTTC
TRBV5-4	TRBJ1-2	.	TRBD1	CASSLQIPGQGKNGYTF	TGTGCCAGCAGCCTGCAGATTCCGGGACAGGGAAAAAATGGCTACACCTTC
TRBV19	TRBJ2-3	few	TRBD2	CASSMGLAPDTQYF	TGTGCCAGTAGTATGGGACTAGCACCTGATACGCAGTATTTT
TRBV10-1	TRBJ2-2	.	.	CASSEGAGELFF	TGCGCCAGCAGTGAAGGGGCCGGGGAGCTGTTTTTT
TRBV19	TRBJ1-2	.	.	CASNGGANYGYTF	TGTGCCAGTAATGGGGGGGCCAACTATGGCTACACCTTC
TRBV5-5	TRBJ2-5	.	TRBD1	CASSFQGAVRQETQYF	TGTGCCAGCAGCTTTCAGGGGGCAGTTCGGCAAGAGACCCAGTACTTC
TRBV5-6	TRBJ1-1	.	TRBD1	CASSSPGTAGGTEAFF	TGTGCCAGCAGCTCCCCCGGGACGGCAGGGGGGACTGAAGCTTTCTTT
TRBV18	TRBJ1-2	few	TRBD1	CASSPTGGNGYTF	TGTGCCAGCTCACCGACAGGGGGCAATGGCTACACCTTC
TRBV2	TRBJ2-5	.	TRBD2	CASSVGLAGAQETQYF	TGTGCCAGCAGCGTCGGACTAGCGGGGGCCCAAGAGACCCAGTACTTC
TRBV5-4	TRBJ2-7	.	TRBD2	CASSRVLAHEQYF	TGTGCCAGCAGCCGGGTACTAGCGCACGAGCAGTACTTC
TRBV6-2/TRBV6-3	TRBJ1-5	.	.	CASSYSRARRSNQPQHF	TGTGCCAGCAGTTACTCCCGCGCCAGGCGCAGCAATCAGCCCCAGCATTTT
TRBV18	TRBJ2-2	.	TRBD1	CASSNPGQKNTGELFF	TGTGCCAGCTCAAACCCGGGACAGAAGAACACCGGGGAGCTGTTTTTT
TRBV11-2	TRBJ2-1	.	.	CASSLDPGGALAYNEQFF	TGTGCCAGCAGCTTAGATCCTGGGGGGGCCCTTGCCTACAATGAGCAGTTCTTC
TRBV5-1	TRBJ1-1	.	.	CASRPQGMNTEAFF	TGCGCCAGCAGACCTCAGGGGATGAACACTGAAGCTTTCTTT
TRBV7-3	TRBJ2-2	few	.	CASSRPGTGELFF	TGTGCCAGCAGCCGCCCAGGGACCGGGGAGCTGTTTTTT
TRBV6-5	TRBJ2-7	.	.	CASRDSLYEQYF	TGTGCCAGCAGGGACTCCCTCTACGAGCAGTACTTC
TRBV5-6	TRBJ1-2	.	TRBD1	CASSLGGDRAYGYTF	TGTGCCAGCAGCTTGGGGGGTGACAGGGCCTATGGCTACACCTTC
TRBV19	TRBJ2-7	.	TRBD1	CASSPTDRAYEQYF	TGTGCCAGTAGTCCCACGGACAGGGCCTACGAGCAGTACTTC
TRBV10-3	TRBJ1-1	once	.	CAIRGREGGAGTEAFF	TGTGCCATCAGGGGCCGGGAGGGGGGCGCTGGCACTGAAGCTTTCTTT
TRBV24-1	TRBJ2-7	few	TRBD1	CATSDAGTGTYEQYF	TGTGCCACCAGTGACGCCGGGACAGGGACCTACGAGCAGTACTTC
TRBV30	TRBJ2-5	.	TRBD1	CAWGVGGQGRQETQYF	TGTGCCTGGGGGGTTGGGGGACAGGGGCGCCAAGAGACCCAGTACTTC
TRBV11-3	TRBJ2-1	.	TRBD2	CASSPDTGSGYYNEQFF	TGTGCCAGCAGCCCCGATACCGGTAGCGGGTACTACAATGAGCAGTTCTTC
TRBV4-2	TRBJ2-1	.	.	CASSQGFGLITQTLAFF	TGTGCCAGCAGCCAAGGGTTCGGGTTAATAACGCAAACGCTGGCGTTCTTC
TRBV7-8	TRBJ2-5	.	TRBD2	CASSRGTSGGFQETQYF	TGTGCCAGCAGCAGGGGGACTAGCGGGGGATTTCAAGAGACCCAGTACTTC